This record covers a single T cell receptor (beta chain). Its antigen is not identified. The CDR3 consists of 12 residues. V dropped 5 bases and J dropped 5 bases, with 9 bases sitting between them. Germline-derived CDR1 and CDR2 are SEHNR and FQNEAQ (reference sequence). The data belong to a study of cytomegalovirus exposure and HLA in healthy donors. Study-level results: Reported findings show TCR beta sequences accurately forecast HLA-A and HLA-B alleles in most subjects. Follow-up analysis later connected one missense variant in DCLRE1C with trimming of TCR beta V- and J-genes.

In the PCR, 60 Vbeta and 13 Jbeta primers were used. Sequencing was performed with immunoSEQ multiplex PCR; in TCRdb, only in-frame clones are kept and a portion is missing. The sample table includes around 70,000 clones. The clonotype was recovered from a woman under 40 in good health and CMV-seronegative. The specimen was PBMCs. The V gene is TRBV7-9, the J gene TRBJ2-5; D unclear. The CDR3 is CASSLNAETQYF. In DNA form, the CDR3 reads TGTGCCAGCAGCCTTAACGCGGAGACCCAGTACTTC.